Listed below are T cell receptor beta chains from one sample, sequenced in a study of blood T cell repertoires in COVID-19. Produced via immunoSEQ multiplex PCR; TCRdb's table is partial and in-frame only. Among 150,000 to 200,000 clones listed, 88% were seen once. Sequencing was carried out using PBMCs or T cells enriched from blood (not recorded which). Source of these receptors: a woman under 30 who had recovered from COVID-19. CDR3s include the opening cysteine and the closing phenylalanine or tryptophan. D genes are given only for firm matches. The listing skips clone size in some rows; elsewhere it reads once, few, many or a size class.

J: TRBJ1-3
D: -
size: -
V: TRBV19
CDR3: CASQGYISGNTIYF
DNA: TGTGCCAGCCAGGGATACATCTCTGGAAACACCATATATTTT

J: TRBJ1-4
D: -
size: few
V: TRBV7-9
CDR3: CASSLGSTYGEKLFF
DNA: TGTGCCAGCAGCTTAGGGTCTACCTATGGTGAAAAACTGTTTTTT

J: TRBJ1-1
D: -
size: -
V: TRBV28
CDR3: CASSLGGMNTEAFF
DNA: TGTGCCAGCAGTTTAGGGGGGATGAACACTGAAGCTTTCTTT

J: TRBJ2-3
D: TRBD2
size: -
V: TRBV2
CDR3: CASSELAGATDTQYF
DNA: TGTGCCAGCAGTGAGCTAGCGGGAGCCACAGATACGCAGTATTTT

J: TRBJ2-7
D: TRBD2
size: -
V: TRBV11-1
CDR3: CASSFSILAASYEQYF
DNA: TGTGCCAGCAGCTTTTCGATTCTAGCGGCATCCTACGAGCAGTACTTC

J: TRBJ2-2
D: TRBD1
size: -
V: TRBV29-1
CDR3: CSVVLIRQGGTGELFF
DNA: TGCAGCGTTGTCCTGATTCGACAGGGTGGCACCGGGGAGCTGTTTTTT

J: TRBJ2-6
D: TRBD1
size: -
V: TRBV3-1/TRBV3-2
CDR3: CASSPLRDSAYSGANVLTF
DNA: TGTGCCAGCAGCCCTTTGAGGGACAGCGCCTACTCTGGGGCCAACGTCCTGACTTTC

J: TRBJ2-1
D: -
size: -
V: TRBV7-9
CDR3: CASIPPDYNEQFF
DNA: TGTGCCAGCATCCCGCCAGACTACAATGAGCAGTTCTTC

J: TRBJ2-3
D: TRBD1
size: -
V: TRBV7-9
CDR3: CASSLGQGHSTDTQYF
DNA: TGTGCCAGCAGCTTAGGACAGGGCCATAGCACAGATACGCAGTATTTT

J: TRBJ1-2
D: -
size: once
V: TRBV7-2
CDR3: CASSPLQGLGYTF
DNA: TGTGCCAGCAGCCCGCTTCAGGGGTTAGGCTACACCTTC

J: TRBJ2-7
D: TRBD1
size: -
V: TRBV6-5
CDR3: CASTTGTIYEQYF
DNA: TGTGCCAGCACGACAGGGACGATCTACGAGCAGTACTTC

J: TRBJ2-3
D: TRBD2
size: once
V: TRBV7-9
CDR3: CASSLGTSGGVTADTQYF
DNA: TGTGCCAGCAGCTTAGGGACTAGCGGGGGGGTAACTGCAGATACGCAGTATTTT

J: TRBJ2-1
D: -
size: -
V: TRBV5-6
CDR3: CASSLLYGEFDEQFF
DNA: TGTGCCAGCAGCTTGTTATACGGGGAATTCGATGAGCAGTTCTTC

J: TRBJ2-5
D: TRBD1
size: -
V: TRBV7-3
CDR3: CASSLAPPGQGYGQETQYF
DNA: TGTGCCAGCAGCTTAGCTCCTCCGGGACAGGGGTATGGCCAAGAGACCCAGTACTTC

J: TRBJ1-2
D: -
size: -
V: TRBV6-2/TRBV6-3
CDR3: CASSYFGGPHYGYTF
DNA: TGTGCCAGCAGTTACTTCGGGGGGCCCCACTATGGCTACACCTTC

J: TRBJ2-3
D: TRBD1
size: -
V: TRBV10-1
CDR3: CASSLPGQGANTQYF
DNA: TGCGCCAGCAGCCTACCGGGACAGGGGGCAAATACGCAGTATTTT

J: TRBJ1-3
D: TRBD1
size: -
V: TRBV27
CDR3: CASSLSRGAGNTIYF
DNA: TGTGCCAGCAGTTTATCCAGGGGGGCTGGAAACACCATATATTTT

J: TRBJ1-5
D: -
size: few
V: TRBV23-1
CDR3: CASSQSRRDLHQPQHF
DNA: TGCGCCAGCAGTCAATCGCGGAGGGATCTCCATCAGCCCCAGCATTTT

J: TRBJ1-5
D: TRBD1
size: -
V: TRBV6-2/TRBV6-3
CDR3: CASSYDRDSNQPQHF
DNA: TGTGCCAGCAGTTACGACAGGGATAGCAATCAGCCCCAGCATTTT

J: TRBJ2-1
D: -
size: -
V: TRBV9
CDR3: CASSVSLGGYNEQFF
DNA: TGTGCCAGCAGCGTATCGCTCGGGGGCTACAATGAGCAGTTCTTC

J: TRBJ1-1
D: TRBD1
size: -
V: TRBV11-2
CDR3: CASSLNIGPTGVGRAFF
DNA: TGTGCCAGCAGCTTAAATATAGGGCCGACAGGGGTGGGTAGAGCTTTCTTT

J: TRBJ1-2
D: -
size: -
V: TRBV6-5
CDR3: CASRAMGANGYTF
DNA: TGTGCCAGCAGGGCCATGGGGGCGAATGGCTACACCTTC

J: TRBJ1-1
D: TRBD1
size: -
V: TRBV7-2
CDR3: CASSRRIQGITEAFF
DNA: TGTGCCAGCAGTCGGAGGATACAGGGGATTACTGAAGCTTTCTTT

J: TRBJ2-5
D: -
size: -
V: TRBV4-2
CDR3: CASSQDMGDGETQYF
DNA: TGTGCCAGCAGCCAAGATATGGGCGATGGAGAGACCCAGTACTTC

J: TRBJ2-1
D: -
size: few
V: TRBV5-4
CDR3: CASGGTFNEQFF
DNA: TGTGCCAGCGGAGGCACCTTCAATGAGCAGTTCTTC

J: TRBJ1-5
D: -
size: -
V: TRBV28
CDR3: CASRWGGTQPQHF
DNA: TGTGCCAGCAGGTGGGGAGGAACTCAGCCCCAGCATTTT

J: TRBJ1-3
D: -
size: -
V: TRBV28
CDR3: CASSLIGQTRNTIYF
DNA: TGTGCCAGCAGTTTGATTGGACAGACTCGGAACACCATATATTTT

J: TRBJ2-7
D: TRBD1
size: -
V: TRBV6-5
CDR3: CATRTGMTYEQYF
DNA: TGTGCCACCCGGACAGGGATGACCTACGAGCAGTACTTC

J: TRBJ2-1
D: TRBD1
size: -
V: TRBV15
CDR3: CATSRIGQGTFDEQFF
DNA: TGTGCCACCAGCAGAATCGGACAGGGGACGTTCGATGAGCAGTTCTTC

J: TRBJ2-7
D: -
size: -
V: TRBV7-9
CDR3: CASTPWGESYEQYF
DNA: TGTGCCAGCACCCCTTGGGGGGAGTCCTACGAGCAGTACTTC

J: TRBJ2-5
D: -
size: -
V: TRBV15
CDR3: CATSRDIGGGETQYF
DNA: TGTGCCACCAGCAGAGATATAGGGGGGGGAGAGACCCAGTACTTC

J: TRBJ2-3
D: -
size: -
V: TRBV19
CDR3: CASSIGGNPRTDTQYF
DNA: TGTGCCAGTAGTATAGGAGGGAACCCACGCACAGATACGCAGTATTTT

J: TRBJ2-5
D: TRBD2
size: -
V: TRBV4-2
CDR3: CASSRFTGGQETQYF
DNA: TGTGCCAGCAGCCGATTCACGGGGGGACAAGAGACCCAGTACTTC

J: TRBJ2-1
D: TRBD1
size: few
V: TRBV9
CDR3: CASSAEGAQRRNEQFF
DNA: TGTGCCAGCAGCGCAGAGGGGGCCCAACGAAGAAATGAGCAGTTCTTC

J: TRBJ1-1
D: TRBD1
size: -
V: TRBV27
CDR3: CASSLLGGQGEAFF
DNA: TGTGCCAGCAGTTTATTAGGGGGACAGGGTGAAGCTTTCTTT

J: TRBJ1-1
D: -
size: -
V: TRBV18
CDR3: CASSPQENTEAFF
DNA: TGTGCCAGCTCACCCCAGGAGAACACTGAAGCTTTCTTT

J: TRBJ1-2
D: -
size: -
V: TRBV7-8
CDR3: CASSQVRGWDGYTF
DNA: TGTGCCAGCAGCCAAGTCCGGGGGTGGGATGGCTACACCTTC

J: TRBJ2-1
D: TRBD2
size: -
V: TRBV9
CDR3: CASSVNIPGLAGGSTYNEQFF
DNA: TGTGCCAGCAGCGTCAATATCCCCGGACTAGCGGGGGGCTCCACCTACAATGAGCAGTTCTTC

J: TRBJ1-6
D: -
size: -
V: TRBV27
CDR3: CASSFSRLRGRGDNSPLHF
DNA: TGTGCCAGCAGTTTTTCGAGGTTGCGGGGAAGAGGGGATAATTCACCCCTCCACTTT

J: TRBJ2-2
D: TRBD1
size: few
V: TRBV19
CDR3: CASSILPGQGRSGELFF
DNA: TGTGCCAGTAGTATTTTGCCTGGACAGGGTAGATCCGGGGAGCTGTTTTTT

J: TRBJ2-7
D: TRBD1
size: -
V: TRBV7-8
CDR3: CASSLMGPGQSSTSAQYF
DNA: TGTGCCAGCAGCTTAATGGGCCCGGGACAGTCTTCAACCTCCGCGCAGTACTTC

J: TRBJ1-5
D: TRBD1
size: -
V: TRBV27
CDR3: CASSLGQGTGNQPQHF
DNA: TGTGCCAGCAGTCTCGGACAGGGGACGGGCAATCAGCCCCAGCATTTT

J: TRBJ2-4
D: -
size: -
V: TRBV28
CDR3: CASSPPGTAGNIAKNIQYF
DNA: TGTGCCAGCAGCCCCCCCGGGACCGCGGGGAATATAGCCAAAAACATTCAGTACTTC

J: TRBJ1-5
D: -
size: -
V: TRBV6-5
CDR3: CASSPARGPQHF
DNA: TGTGCCAGCAGCCCCGCCCGGGGGCCCCAGCATTTT

J: TRBJ2-1
D: TRBD1
size: -
V: TRBV4-3
CDR3: CASSQGGQGSNEQFF
DNA: TGCGCCAGCAGCCAGGGGGGACAGGGTTCCAATGAGCAGTTCTTC